This TCR beta chain was captured in a study of blood T cell repertoires in COVID-19. The V gene's germline CDR1 is MDHEN and CDR2 SYDVKM. V gave up 3 bases and J gave up 5 bases; unmatched junction bases: 11. The CDR3 runs to 16 residues. Produced via immunoSEQ multiplex PCR; TCRdb's table is partial and in-frame only. The repertoire holds 65,000 or so clones, 75% to 90% seen once, with approximately 10% in the top ten. The sequencing input was peripheral blood. The J gene is TRBJ2-5, the V gene TRBV28; 8 positions agree with TRBD2. The TCR was taken from a man aged 30 to 45 with COVID-19, enrolled during active disease. CDR3 amino acids: CASSFVTSVNPETQYF. The CDR3 nucleotides are TGTGCCAGCAGTTTTGTGACTAGCGTCAATCCGGAGACCCAGTACTTC.